This note documents a single TCR beta chain sequence. Antigen specificity is unknown. This sample is drawn from a study of PD-1 blockade in classical Hodgkin lymphoma. On the study more broadly: Nivolumab dosing for patients was 3 mg/kg, administered intravenously every 2 weeks. General study results and limits: Unlike CD8+ TCR diversity, which did not rise significantly by C4D1, CD4+ TCR diversity did.

Every patient relapsed after autologous stem cell transplantation, and brentuximab vedotin exposure varied. This CDR3 has 15 amino acids. Germline CDR1 SGHAT, CDR2 FQNNGV. V lost 0 bases and J 9 bases, leaving 18 bases between the germline ends. The table came from immunoSEQ multiplex PCR; TCRdb's copy has only in-frame clones and leaves some out. The sample lists 55,000 to 75,000 clones; about 92% were seen once. V and J are TRBV11-2 and TRBJ2-7; D is ambiguous. Sequencing used peripheral blood mononuclear cells (PBMCs), obtained at baseline. This TCR was recovered from a human donor with classical Hodgkin lymphoma. The CDR3 DNA sequence: TGTGCCAGCAGCTTAGAGGCAGGTTCAGCGCTTGCGCAGTACTTC. As protein: CASSLEAGSALAQYF.